This TCR beta chain comes out of a study of Ad26.COV2.S vaccination and SARS-CoV-2 variants. The germline V gene has CDR1 SGHVS and CDR2 FQNEAQ. V lost 7 bases to trimming and J lost 2 bases, with 11 bases between them. CDR3 length: 14 residues. Treatment given: roughly 20 received Ad26.COV2.S at low or high dose, single or two shots; 5 received placebo; per-sample allocation not given. Sample collection was performed on day 63 after the first vaccine or placebo injection. Repertoires were generated with immunoSEQ multiplex PCR, while TCRdb's copy carries only in-frame clones and drops some. The sample carries around 380,000 clones, less than 90% recorded once.

This sequence originates from a person between 18 and 65 years old who received the Ad26.COV2.S COVID-19 vaccine or a placebo. V and J are TRBV7-8 and TRBJ1-4, with D possibly TRBD1 on 6 matching bases. This specimen consisted of peripheral blood, obtained in a trial of Ad26.COV2.S vaccine versus placebo. The CDR3: CASTGTRTNEKLFF. CDR3 sequence (DNA): TGTGCCAGCACCGGGACACGGACTAATGAAAAACTGTTTTTT.